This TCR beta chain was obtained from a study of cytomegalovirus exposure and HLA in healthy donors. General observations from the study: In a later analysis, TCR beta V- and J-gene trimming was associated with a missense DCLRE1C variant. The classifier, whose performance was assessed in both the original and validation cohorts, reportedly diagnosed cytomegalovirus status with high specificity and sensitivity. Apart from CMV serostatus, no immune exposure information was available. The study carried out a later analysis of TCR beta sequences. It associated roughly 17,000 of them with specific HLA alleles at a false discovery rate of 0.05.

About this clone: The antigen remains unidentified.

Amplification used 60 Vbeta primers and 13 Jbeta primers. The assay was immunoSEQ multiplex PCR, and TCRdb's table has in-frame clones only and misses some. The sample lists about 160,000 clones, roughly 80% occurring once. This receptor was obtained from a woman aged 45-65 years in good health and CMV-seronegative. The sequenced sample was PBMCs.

The CDR3 region has the DNA TGTGCCAGCAACACTGACAGGGAACTGAACACTGAAGCTTTCTTT. Protein: CASNTDRELNTEAFF. The chain carries TRBV28 and TRBJ1-1; 7 bases match TRBD1. The CDR3 contains 15 residues. Germline CDR1 is MDHEN and CDR2 is SYDVKM. V shed 7 bases and J 0 bases; nucleotides not matched to a gene: 8. Drawing the rest from reference TRBV28 and TRBJ1-1, the complete variable domain is DVKVTQSSRYLVKRTGEKVFLECVQDMDHENMFWYRQDPGLGLRLIYFSYDVKMKEKGDIPEGYSVSREKKERFSLILESASTNQTSMYLCASNTDRELNTEAFFGQGTRLTVV.